This T cell receptor beta chain was sequenced during a study of human T cells and chemical hapten exposure. Study findings and constraints: The number of TCRs over 1 in 1000 frequency stayed unchanged after DPC.

This CDR3 comprises 13 residues. Germline V gives CDR1 DFQATT, CDR2 SNEGSKA (reference sequence). The V gene lost 4 bases and the J gene lost 2 bases, with 10 bases spanning the gap. Ten or more counts support this clonotype. Its specificity is not known. As to time point: healthy volunteer bleed at 2 weeks. Total RNA was isolated from unfractionated whole blood. The library tagged each cDNA molecule with unique molecular identifiers. Per the original methods: Samples had a median of 95,638 TCRs, ranging roughly 23,224 to 690,600. TCRdb recomputed calls from the RACE reads with MiXCR, one row per CDR3 protein. These V and J calls originate from TCRdb's pipeline instead of the authors' own analysis. The sample gives 130,000 or so distinct CDR3 sequences, 8.5% to 9.5% of which show up once; around 2% is in the top ten.

Source material: whole blood. The V call is TRBV20-1, the J call TRBJ2-3, with D perhaps matching TRBD1 (6 bases). This clonotype was obtained from a male donor in good health. Some clones in this sample may be carry-over from other donors' samples. CDR3 nucleotide sequence: TGCAGTGCTACGAGGGGGAACACAGATACGCAGTATTTT. This codes for CSATRGNTDTQYF.